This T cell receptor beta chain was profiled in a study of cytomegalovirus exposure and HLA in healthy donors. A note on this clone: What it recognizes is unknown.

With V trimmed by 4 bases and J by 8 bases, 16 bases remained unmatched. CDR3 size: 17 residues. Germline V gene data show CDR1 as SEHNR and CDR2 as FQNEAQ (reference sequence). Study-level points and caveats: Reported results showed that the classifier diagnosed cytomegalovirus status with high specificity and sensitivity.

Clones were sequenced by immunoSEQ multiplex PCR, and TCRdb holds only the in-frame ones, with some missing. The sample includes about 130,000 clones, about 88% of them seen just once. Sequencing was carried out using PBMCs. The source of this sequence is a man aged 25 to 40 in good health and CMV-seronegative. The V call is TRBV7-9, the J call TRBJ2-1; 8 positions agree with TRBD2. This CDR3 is CASSSQKLAELSDEQFF. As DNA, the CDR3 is TGTGCCAGCAGCTCACAAAAACTAGCGGAGCTTTCCGATGAGCAGTTCTTC.